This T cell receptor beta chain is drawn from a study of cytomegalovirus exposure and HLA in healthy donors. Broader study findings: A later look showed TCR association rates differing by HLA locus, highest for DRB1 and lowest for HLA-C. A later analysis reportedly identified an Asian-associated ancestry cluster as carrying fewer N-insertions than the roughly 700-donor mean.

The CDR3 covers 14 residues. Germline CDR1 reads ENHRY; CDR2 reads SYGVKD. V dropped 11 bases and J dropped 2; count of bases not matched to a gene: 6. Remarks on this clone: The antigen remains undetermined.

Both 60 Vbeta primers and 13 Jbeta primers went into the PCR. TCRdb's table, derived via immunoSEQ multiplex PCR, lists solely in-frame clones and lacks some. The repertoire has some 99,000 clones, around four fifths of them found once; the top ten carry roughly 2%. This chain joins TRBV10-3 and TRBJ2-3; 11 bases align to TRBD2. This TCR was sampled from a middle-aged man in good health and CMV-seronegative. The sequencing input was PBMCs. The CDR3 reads CASGLAEDTDTQYF. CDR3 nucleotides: TGTGCCTCGGGACTAGCGGAGGACACAGATACGCAGTATTTT.